This T cell receptor beta chain came from a study of cytomegalovirus exposure and HLA in healthy donors. For the study at large: Approximately 180 million T cells yielded approximately 110 million unique TCR beta sequences in earlier analysis.

Vbeta (60) and Jbeta (13) primers were used in the PCR. Profiled with immunoSEQ multiplex PCR; TCRdb holds only in-frame clones, not every one. The table has about 150,000 clones, roughly 85% seen once. CDR1 is SGHNT and CDR2 is YENEEA in the germline V gene. The V gene end was trimmed by 1 base and the J gene end by 5 bases; junction bases not matched to a gene: 8. This CDR3 is 16 amino acids long. The specimen was PBMCs. The receptor was isolated from a woman aged 18-35 years in good health and CMV-seronegative. This chain joins TRBV11-3 and TRBJ2-5; 9 bases fit TRBD1. The CDR3 region is CASSLGIQGAPETQYF. The CDR3 region has the DNA TGTGCCAGCAGCTTAGGTATACAGGGGGCCCCGGAGACCCAGTACTTC.